Each of the 27 T cell receptor beta chains below was sequenced from the same sample in a study of T-cell memory formation after mild COVID-19. TCRdb re-derived calls from the 5' RACE reads in MiXCR, one entry per CDR3 protein. The sample holds 300,000 to 350,000 distinct CDR3 sequences, around 15% seen once. The sequencing sample was made of PBMCs or a T cell subset sorted from them (not recorded which). These TCRs come from a man aged 18 to 30 who had mild COVID-19 (a few samples of this study predate the infection). Cell type and time point are not known.

This chain links TRBV6-1 with TRBJ2-7; D remains ambiguous. CDR1 and CDR2 (germline): MNHNS, SASEGT. CDR3 size: 14 residues. V lost 5 bases and J lost 0, with 11 bases in between. CDR3 in amino acids: CASSTDEISYEQYF. The CDR3 region has the DNA TGTGCCAGCAGTACAGACGAAATCTCCTACGAGCAGTACTTC.

This clonotype was seen a handful of times. The genes are TRBV9 and TRBJ1-6; possible D gene TRBD1, 6 bases. There are 15 residues in the CDR3. Germline V gene sequence: CDR1 SGDLS, CDR2 YYNGEE. Trimming removed 3 bases at V and 7 bases at J, with 14 bases between. CDR3 sequence (DNA): TGTGCCAGCAGCGCCACAGGGCGGGCGAATTCACCCCTCCACTTT. Translating it yields CASSATGRANSPLHF.

This clonotype was observed a handful of times. This chain connects TRBV9 to TRBJ2-7, with 10 bases lining up with TRBD1. Unmatched junction bases numbered 7, after V lost 4 bases and J lost 6 bases. This CDR3 is built from 14 residues. The V gene's germline CDR1 is SGDLS and CDR2 YYNGEE. CDR3 nucleotide sequence: TGTGCCAGCAGCCCCGGGACAGGGGTAAGCGAGCAGTACGTC. It translates to CASSPGTGVSEQYV.

V is TRBV4-2 and J is TRBJ1-1; D is unclear. The CDR3 loop spans 12 amino acids. Trimming pared 0 bases from V and 10 bases from J, leaving 9 bases between. CDR1 and CDR2 (germline): LGHNA, YNFKEQ. CDR3 loop: CASSQDWNGAFF. The CDR3 bases are TGTGCCAGCAGCCAAGATTGGAACGGAGCTTTCTTT.

The V gene is TRBV18, the J gene TRBJ1-1; no clear D. V was clipped by 2 bases and J by 0 bases, with 4 bases between them. Looked up from germline, CDR1 is KGHSH and CDR2 is LQKENI. The CDR3 sequence is 13 residues long. In DNA form, the CDR3 reads TGTGCCAGCTCACCAGAGGTGAACACTGAAGCTTTCTTT. As protein: CASSPEVNTEAFF.

This clonotype was seen repeatedly, ten times or more. The chain joins TRBV5-1 to TRBJ2-3, with D possibly TRBD2 on 6 matching bases. Germline V gene lookup returns CDR1 SGHRS and CDR2 YFSETQ. CDR3 size: 14 residues. V gave up 3 bases and J gave up 0 bases, with 8 bases separating them. DNA for the CDR3: TGCGCCAGCAGCTCTGGACTAAGCACAGATACGCAGTATTTT. Residues: CASSSGLSTDTQYF. Full variable domain (rest looked up from reference TRBV5-1 and TRBJ2-3): KAGVTQTPRYLIKTRGQQVTLSCSPISGHRSVSWYQQTPGQGLQFLFEYFSETQRNKGNFPGRFSGRQFSNSRSEMNVSTLELGDSALYLCASSSGLSTDTQYFGPGTRLTVL.

This clonotype was recorded at least ten times. This sequence joins TRBV5-1 and TRBJ2-3, with 12 bases identical to TRBD2. Germline CDR1 is SGHRS and CDR2 is YFSETQ. V gave up 1 base and J gave up 4 bases; unmatched junction bases: 4. The length of the CDR3 is 16 residues. CDR3 DNA: TGCGCCAGCAGCTTGCAGACTAGCGGGGGCTCAGATACGCAGTATTTT. Translated: CASSLQTSGGSDTQYF.

As DNA, the CDR3 is TGTGCCATCGATGGCGCCCAGGGCGGTACGCAGTATTTT. This sequence encodes CAIDGAQGGTQYF. V usage is TRBV10-3 and J usage is TRBJ2-3; TRBD1 might be the D (5 bases). Germline assignment: CDR1 ENHRY and CDR2 SYGVKD. This CDR3 has 13 residues. The ends were cut back, 8 bases at V and 8 bases at J, with 17 bases in the middle.

This clonotype was observed a few times. At one of its ends the junction is not consistent with the germline gene, which may arise from a read error. This chain joins TRBV19 and TRBJ1-5, with D possibly being TRBD1 (6 bases). Germline V gene lookup returns CDR1 LNHDA and CDR2 SQIVND (reference sequence). The CDR3 is made up of 16 amino acids. The CDR3 DNA sequence: TGTGCCAGTAGTACTACCGGGACCGGGGGCAACCAGCCCCAGCATTTT. Encoded protein: CASSTTGTGGNQPQHF.

This clonotype has just a few counts. The rearrangement joins TRBV6-5 to TRBJ1-1; no firm D call. CDR3 length: 13 amino acids. Deletions cut 3 bases from V and 3 bases from J, with 8 bases between. Per the germline V gene, CDR1 is MNHEY and CDR2 is SVGAGI. Here the CDR3 reads CASSYRWDTEAFF. In DNA, the CDR3 is TGTGCCAGCAGTTATCGGTGGGACACTGAAGCTTTCTTT.

This clonotype was seen repeatedly, ten times or more. This chain links TRBV27 with TRBJ1-2, with D perhaps TRBD1 (5 bases). Trimming pared 3 bases from V and 3 bases from J, leaving 8 bases between. The CDR3 is 13 residues long. Germline V gene lookup returns CDR1 MNHEY and CDR2 SMNVEV (reference sequence). The chain's CDR3 is CASSLQGDYGYTF. CDR3 DNA sequence: TGTGCCAGCAGTTTGCAGGGAGACTATGGCTACACCTTC.

The genes are TRBV7-2 and TRBJ2-1; perhaps D is TRBD1 or TRBD2 (5 bases each). There are 16 residues in the CDR3. Trimming shortened V by 3 bases and J by 0 bases, and 12 bases separated the two germline ends. Germline V CDR1 and CDR2: SGHTA, FQGNSA. The CDR3 protein is CASSFGGISSYNEQFF. In DNA, the CDR3 is TGTGCCAGCAGCTTTGGGGGAATCTCCTCCTACAATGAGCAGTTCTTC.

The rearrangement uses TRBV6-5 and TRBJ2-1, with 9 bases aligning to TRBD2. This CDR3 comprises 15 residues. Looked up from germline, CDR1 is MNHEY and CDR2 is SVGAGI. V was clipped by 2 bases and J by 8 bases; unmatched bases: 7. The CDR3 reads CASSYLAGGFYEQFF. The DNA for the CDR3 is TGTGCCAGCAGTTACCTGGCGGGGGGGTTCTATGAGCAGTTCTTC.

The chain uses TRBV7-9 and TRBJ2-1; 9 bases line up with TRBD1. Per the germline V gene, CDR1 is SEHNR and CDR2 is FQNEAQ (reference sequence). The CDR3 consists of 16 residues. Germline trimming cut 5 bases from V and 8 bases from J; bases unmatched to any gene: 13. The CDR3 loop is CASSGSGTGSRYEQFF. Here the CDR3 DNA reads TGTGCCAGCAGCGGTTCCGGGACAGGGTCGAGGTATGAGCAGTTCTTC. Full variable domain (outside the CDR3, taken from reference TRBV7-9 and TRBJ2-1): DTGVSQNPRHKITKRGQNVTFRCDPISEHNRLYWYRQTLGQGPEFLTYFQNEAQLEKSRLLSDRFSAERPKGSFSTLEIQRTEQGDSAMYLCASSGSGTGSRYEQFFGPGTRLTVL.

In the case of this clonotype: At one boundary the junction diverges from the germline segment, which might be a read error. V usage is TRBV5-1 and J usage is TRBJ1-1, with D hard to call. The germline V gene has CDR1 SGHRS and CDR2 YFSETQ. The CDR3 extends over 15 amino acids. CDR3 amino acids: CASSYAYGRNTVAFF. CDR3 bases: TGCGCCAGCAGCTACGCTTATGGGAGGAACACTGTAGCTTTCTTT.

The chain uses TRBV12-3 or TRBV12-4 and TRBJ2-1; TRBD2 agrees at 8 bases. This CDR3 is 13 amino acids long. V lost 3 bases, J lost 5 bases, and 0 bases stayed unmatched. CDR3 sequence reads: CASSFGRDNEQFF. The CDR3, as DNA: TGTGCCAGCAGTTTCGGGAGGGACAATGAGCAGTTCTTC.

The sample holds a few counts of this clonotype. This CDR3 reads CASRGPSNTEAFF. CDR3 sequence (DNA): TGTGCCAGTCGGGGACCGTCGAACACTGAAGCTTTCTTT. V and J are TRBV6-5 and TRBJ1-1; a possible D gene is TRBD1 (5 bases). CDR3 length equals 13 residues. Looked up from germline, CDR1 is MNHEY and CDR2 is SVGAGI. V was shortened by 9 bases and J by 1 base, with 12 bases between the two germline ends.

Comments on this clonotype: A read error may account for a junction end that differs from germline. This sequence joins TRBV5-1 and TRBJ1-6; 8 bases line up with TRBD1. The CDR3 loop spans 16 amino acids. Looked up from germline, CDR1 is SGHRS and CDR2 is YFSETQ. CDR3 sequence reads: CASSLAPQGANSPLHF. In DNA form, the CDR3 reads TGCGCCAGCAGCTTGGCCCCCCAGGGGGCAAACTCACCACTCCACTTT.

This clonotype came up many times. V usage is TRBV4-1 and J usage is TRBJ1-6; 8 bases agree with TRBD1. The V and J ends lost 3 bases and 8 bases, in that order; junction bases with no gene match: 9. Germline V gene sequence: CDR1 MGHRA, CDR2 YSYEKL. The CDR3 spans 16 residues. CDR3 sequence: CASSQVGQGQDSPLHF. The CDR3, as DNA: TGCGCCAGCAGCCAGGTTGGACAGGGACAGGATTCACCCCTCCACTTT.

Here the CDR3 reads CASSLGDATGYRV. The CDR3, as DNA: TGTGCCAGCAGCTTGGGGGATGCGACAGGGTATAGAGTC. The chain joins TRBV11-2 to TRBJ2-7; 7 nucleotides line up with TRBD1. This CDR3 spans 13 amino acids. Looked up from germline, CDR1 is SGHAT and CDR2 is FQNNGV.

This clonotype was detected a few times. The chain has TRBV2 and TRBJ2-7, with D hard to call. Deletions cut 6 bases from V and 2 bases from J, with 8 bases between. Germline V CDR1 and CDR2: SNHLY, FYNNEI. CDR3 length: 12 amino acids. The CDR3 loop is CASRPFPYEQYV. The CDR3 DNA sequence: TGTGCCAGCAGGCCGTTTCCCTACGAGCAGTACGTC.

This clonotype was seen repeatedly, ten times or more. V is TRBV12-3 or TRBV12-4 and J is TRBJ2-1; D may be TRBD2 (5 bases). The CDR3 runs to 16 residues. The germline V and J ends were trimmed by 2 bases and 5 bases, with 16 bases remaining between them. The CDR3 loop is CASSLIRGLGHNEQFF. The CDR3 coding sequence is TGTGCCAGCAGTTTAATACGGGGTTTAGGTCACAATGAGCAGTTCTTC.

This chain links TRBV29-1 with TRBJ2-2; D unresolved. Trimming cost V 6 bases and J 0 bases, with 8 bases left between them. Germline lookup yields CDR1 SQVTM and CDR2 ANQGSEA. The CDR3 loop spans 13 amino acids. The CDR3 loop reads CSVQKPNTGELFF. The DNA of the CDR3 is TGCAGCGTCCAAAAACCGAACACCGGGGAGCTGTTTTTT.

Many counts were recorded for this clonotype. V usage is TRBV7-2 and J usage is TRBJ2-3; TRBD2 matches 10 bases. This CDR3 region has 14 residues. V lost 5 bases, J lost 4 bases, and 3 bases stayed unmatched. CDR1 is SGHTA and CDR2 is FQGNSA in the germline V gene. CDR3: CASSPSGGPDTQYF. CDR3 DNA: TGTGCCAGCAGCCCTAGCGGGGGCCCAGATACGCAGTATTTT.

This clonotype was counted only a few times. The chain carries TRBV28 and TRBJ1-2, with D possibly matching TRBD1 (6 bases). Germline CDR1 and CDR2: MDHEN and SYDVKM. The CDR3 covers 14 residues. V was clipped by 7 bases and J by 4 bases, with 16 bases between them. The CDR3 sequence is CASTQGTIPYGYTF. The CDR3 coding sequence is TGTGCCAGCACCCAGGGGACAATTCCCTATGGCTACACCTTC.

This clonotype has at least ten counts. This CDR3 is CASSESPGGIRQYV. CDR3 nucleotides: TGTGCCAGCAGTGAATCTCCAGGGGGCATTCGGCAGTACGTC. The V gene is TRBV2, the J gene TRBJ2-7; 8 bases map to TRBD1. Germline trimming cut 2 bases from V and 9 bases from J; bases unmatched to any gene: 9. The CDR3 is made up of 14 amino acids. Germline CDR1 is SNHLY and CDR2 is FYNNEI.

The J gene is TRBJ2-5, the V gene TRBV10-3; D might be TRBD1 or TRBD2, each matching 6 bases. V lost 10 bases, J lost 2 bases, and 14 bases lay in between. Per germline, CDR1 ENHRY and CDR2 SYGVKD. There are 13 residues in the CDR3. The CDR3 coding sequence is TGTGCCACCCTGCGGGACAATCAAGAGACCCAGTACTTC. Its protein is CATLRDNQETQYF.